The clone carrying this TCR beta chain was recorded many times. Its specificity is not known. This record belongs to a study of beta chain features in type 1 diabetes. General study results and limits: Among patients with Type 1 diabetes, TCRB CDR3s were moderately but significantly shorter in every one of the four CD4+ subsets. There were fewer insertions and more deletions at the VDJ junctions of type 1 diabetes patients.

Sorted CD4+ subsets: naive, central memory, regulatory, stem cell-like memory (CD45RO/CCR7/CD25/CD127/CD95/CD27 panel). The isolated RNA, all of it, was reverse transcribed, so expressed TCRB transcripts were what got sequenced. TCRdb's table, derived via immunoSEQ multiplex PCR, lists solely in-frame clones and lacks some. The table records around 130,000 clones, roughly 10% of them present only once. The sequencing input was central memory CD4+ T cells from blood. This clonotype was obtained from a man younger than 40 with type 1 diabetes.

This chain's CDR3 is CASSLDGHSYGYTF. The CDR3 coding sequence is TGCGCCAGCAGCTTGGACGGCCACAGCTATGGCTACACCTTC. The rearrangement joins TRBV5-1 to TRBJ1-2; unclear D gene. The V end was cut by 0 bases, the J end by 4 bases, with 10 bases between. Germline V lookup: CDR1 SGHRS, CDR2 YFSETQ. This CDR3 comprises 14 residues.